This T cell receptor beta chain was retrieved from a study of PD-L1 blockade in urothelial cancer. Overall study context: Prior regimens of chemotherapy numbered 0 to 3 per patient. The study recovered a median of approximately 150,000 T cells per blood sample.

This sample's time point: pretreatment peripheral blood. This CDR3 spans 15 amino acids. V trimming: 7 bases; J trimming: 2 bases; junction bases outside the gene matches: 10. Produced via immunoSEQ multiplex PCR; TCRdb's table is partial and in-frame only. The sample contains about 95,000 clones, around 87% of which appear only once. Here the sequenced sample was PBMCs, taken around atezolizumab (anti-PD-L1) treatment. This TCR derives from a man aged 55 to 70 with urothelial cancer. The genes are TRBV23-1 and TRBJ2-7, with 8 bases fitting TRBD1. Being an ORF, TRBV23-1 has a function that is uncertain. CDR3 bases: TGCGCCAGCAATCTCGACAGGGGACCCACCTACGAGCAGTACTTC. This sequence encodes CASNLDRGPTYEQYF.